The clone carrying this TCR beta chain turned up a few times. Its antigen is unknown. The CDR3 length is 11 residues. V was clipped by 6 bases and J by 1 base, with 6 bases between them. Germline V lookup: CDR1 SQVTM, CDR2 ANQGSEA. This specimen comes from a study of CD8+ T cells in alopecia areata. Once RNA had been extracted, it was reverse transcribed into cDNA to act as the sequencing template. The repertoire was sequenced with immunoSEQ multiplex PCR; TCRdb's copy has only in-frame clones and lacks some. This sample has roughly 200,000 clones, with around two fifths found just once. Study outcomes and limitations: Links between baseline CD8+ expansion and response need larger treated cohorts. Between patients, shared TCR sequences were less clear than in mice. This was possibly due in part to HLA diversity in the patient population. Many of the expanded lesional clones endured in scalp and blood while on tofacitinib.

Noted treatment: oral pan-JAK inhibitor, 5-10 mg twice daily. This TCR was sampled from a human donor with alopecia areata. The V call is TRBV29-1, the J call TRBJ1-2; D call uncertain. The sequences come from CD4+ T cells sorted from blood, collected between weeks 30 and 35, from a patient treated with tofacitinib. The CDR3 coding sequence is TGCAGCGTGCTCCTTAACTATGGCTACACCTTC. Translating it yields CSVLLNYGYTF.